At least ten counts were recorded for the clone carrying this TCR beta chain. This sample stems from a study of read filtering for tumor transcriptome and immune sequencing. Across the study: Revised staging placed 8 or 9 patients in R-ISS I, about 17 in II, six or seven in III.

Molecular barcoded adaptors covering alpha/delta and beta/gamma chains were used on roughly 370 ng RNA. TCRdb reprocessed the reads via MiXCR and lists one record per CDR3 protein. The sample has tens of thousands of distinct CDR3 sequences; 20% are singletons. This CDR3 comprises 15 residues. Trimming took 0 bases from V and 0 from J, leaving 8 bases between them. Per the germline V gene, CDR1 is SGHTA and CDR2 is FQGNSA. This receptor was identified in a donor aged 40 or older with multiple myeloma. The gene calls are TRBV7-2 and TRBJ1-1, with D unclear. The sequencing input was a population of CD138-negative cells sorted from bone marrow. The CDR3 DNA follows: TGTGCCAGCAGCTTAGCCATGGCGGTGAACACTGAAGCTTTCTTT. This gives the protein CASSLAMAVNTEAFF.